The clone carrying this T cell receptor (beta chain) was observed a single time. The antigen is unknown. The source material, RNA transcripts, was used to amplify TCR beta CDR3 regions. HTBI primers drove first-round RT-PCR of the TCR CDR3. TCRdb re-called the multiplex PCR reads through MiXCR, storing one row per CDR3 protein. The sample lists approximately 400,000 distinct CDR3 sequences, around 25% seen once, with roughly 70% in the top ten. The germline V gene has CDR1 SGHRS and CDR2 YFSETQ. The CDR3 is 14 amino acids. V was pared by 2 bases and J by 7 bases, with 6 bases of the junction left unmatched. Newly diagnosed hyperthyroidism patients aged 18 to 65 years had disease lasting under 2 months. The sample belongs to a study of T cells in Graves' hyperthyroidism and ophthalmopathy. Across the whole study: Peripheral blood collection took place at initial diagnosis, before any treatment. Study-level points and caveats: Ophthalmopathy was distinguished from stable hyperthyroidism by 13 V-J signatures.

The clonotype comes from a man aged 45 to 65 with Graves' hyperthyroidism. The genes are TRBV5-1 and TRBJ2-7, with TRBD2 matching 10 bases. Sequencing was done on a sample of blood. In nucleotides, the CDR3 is TGCGCCAGCAGCTTAACTAGCGGGGCTTGGGAGCAGTACTTC. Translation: CASSLTSGAWEQYF.